One sample yielded the 2 T cell receptor beta chains listed below, sequenced in a study of cytomegalovirus exposure and HLA in healthy donors. Libraries were prepared by immunoSEQ multiplex PCR; TCRdb keeps only in-frame clonotypes and omits some of them. The sample holds under 300,000 clones, around 86% seen once. Sequencing was carried out using PBMCs. These receptor sequences come from a woman aged 18-30 years in good health and CMV-seronegative.

The chain has TRBV30 and TRBJ1-1; unclear D gene. This CDR3 has 12 residues. Germline V gene lookup returns CDR1 GTSNPN and CDR2 SVGIG (reference sequence). The germline V and J ends were trimmed by 2 bases and 2 bases, with 6 bases remaining between them. The chain's CDR3 is CAWSLGNTEAFF. CDR3 in DNA: TGTGCCTGGAGTCTAGGTAACACTGAAGCTTTCTTT. Based on the CDR3 plus reference TRBV30 and TRBJ1-1, the full variable domain is SQTIHQWPATLVQPVGSPLSLECTVEGTSNPNLYWYRQAAGRGLQLLFYSVGIGQISSEVPQNLSASRPQDRQFILSSKKLLLSDSGFYLCAWSLGNTEAFFGQGTRLTVV.

V and J are TRBV4-1 and TRBJ2-1, with D unresolved. V was shortened by 1 base and J by 9 bases, with 7 bases between the two germline ends. This CDR3 is built from 12 residues. CDR1 and CDR2 from the germline V gene are MGHRA and YSYEKL. DNA for the CDR3: TGCGCCAGCAGCCAAGGGGTAGCTGAGCAGTTCTTC. This gives the protein CASSQGVAEQFF.